Listed here is a single TCR beta chain. The antigen remains undetermined. These data are taken from a study of cytotoxic CD8 clonotypes in ibrutinib-treated CLL. Study context: Response sampling took place at median approximately 11 months of treatment, range 6 to 36.

The assay was immunoSEQ multiplex PCR, and TCRdb's table has in-frame clones only and misses some. The table has about 200,000 clones, more than 75% seen once; the top ten hold over 9.5%. Whole-study findings and limits: Clonality at baseline surpassed age-matched healthy donors and tracked circulating CD8+ T-cell counts. Rising at ibrutinib response, clonality subsequently fell back toward baseline at progression.

Here the sequenced sample was PBMCs, taken after 12 months of ibrutinib treatment. This clonotype originated in a human donor with chronic lymphocytic leukemia.

The chain's CDR3 is CASRGSGSQETQYF. The DNA for the CDR3 is TGTGCCAGCCGCGGGAGTGGAAGCCAAGAGACCCAGTACTTC. V and J are TRBV27 and TRBJ2-5; 7 bases align to TRBD2. CDR1 is MNHEY, CDR2 SMNVEV, per germline (reference sequence). The CDR3 spans 14 residues. J lost 1 base, V lost 8 bases, and 7 bases had no gene match.